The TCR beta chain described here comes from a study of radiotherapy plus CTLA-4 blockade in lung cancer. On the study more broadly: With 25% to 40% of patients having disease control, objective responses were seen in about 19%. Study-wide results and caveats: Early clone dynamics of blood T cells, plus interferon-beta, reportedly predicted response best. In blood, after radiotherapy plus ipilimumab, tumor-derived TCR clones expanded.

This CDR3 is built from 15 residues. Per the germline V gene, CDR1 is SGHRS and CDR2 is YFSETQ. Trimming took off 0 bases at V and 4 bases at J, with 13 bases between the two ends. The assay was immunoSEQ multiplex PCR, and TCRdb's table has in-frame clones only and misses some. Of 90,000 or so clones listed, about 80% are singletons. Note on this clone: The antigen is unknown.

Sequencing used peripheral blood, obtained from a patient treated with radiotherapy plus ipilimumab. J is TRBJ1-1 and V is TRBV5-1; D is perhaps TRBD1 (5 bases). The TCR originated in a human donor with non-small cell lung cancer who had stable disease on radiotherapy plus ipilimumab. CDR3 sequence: CASSLAFMGGTEAFF. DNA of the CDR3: TGCGCCAGCAGCTTGGCTTTTATGGGGGGCACTGAAGCTTTCTTT. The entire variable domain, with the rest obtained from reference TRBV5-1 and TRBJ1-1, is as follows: KAGVTQTPRYLIKTRGQQVTLSCSPISGHRSVSWYQQTPGQGLQFLFEYFSETQRNKGNFPGRFSGRQFSNSRSEMNVSTLELGDSALYLCASSLAFMGGTEAFFGQGTRLTVV.